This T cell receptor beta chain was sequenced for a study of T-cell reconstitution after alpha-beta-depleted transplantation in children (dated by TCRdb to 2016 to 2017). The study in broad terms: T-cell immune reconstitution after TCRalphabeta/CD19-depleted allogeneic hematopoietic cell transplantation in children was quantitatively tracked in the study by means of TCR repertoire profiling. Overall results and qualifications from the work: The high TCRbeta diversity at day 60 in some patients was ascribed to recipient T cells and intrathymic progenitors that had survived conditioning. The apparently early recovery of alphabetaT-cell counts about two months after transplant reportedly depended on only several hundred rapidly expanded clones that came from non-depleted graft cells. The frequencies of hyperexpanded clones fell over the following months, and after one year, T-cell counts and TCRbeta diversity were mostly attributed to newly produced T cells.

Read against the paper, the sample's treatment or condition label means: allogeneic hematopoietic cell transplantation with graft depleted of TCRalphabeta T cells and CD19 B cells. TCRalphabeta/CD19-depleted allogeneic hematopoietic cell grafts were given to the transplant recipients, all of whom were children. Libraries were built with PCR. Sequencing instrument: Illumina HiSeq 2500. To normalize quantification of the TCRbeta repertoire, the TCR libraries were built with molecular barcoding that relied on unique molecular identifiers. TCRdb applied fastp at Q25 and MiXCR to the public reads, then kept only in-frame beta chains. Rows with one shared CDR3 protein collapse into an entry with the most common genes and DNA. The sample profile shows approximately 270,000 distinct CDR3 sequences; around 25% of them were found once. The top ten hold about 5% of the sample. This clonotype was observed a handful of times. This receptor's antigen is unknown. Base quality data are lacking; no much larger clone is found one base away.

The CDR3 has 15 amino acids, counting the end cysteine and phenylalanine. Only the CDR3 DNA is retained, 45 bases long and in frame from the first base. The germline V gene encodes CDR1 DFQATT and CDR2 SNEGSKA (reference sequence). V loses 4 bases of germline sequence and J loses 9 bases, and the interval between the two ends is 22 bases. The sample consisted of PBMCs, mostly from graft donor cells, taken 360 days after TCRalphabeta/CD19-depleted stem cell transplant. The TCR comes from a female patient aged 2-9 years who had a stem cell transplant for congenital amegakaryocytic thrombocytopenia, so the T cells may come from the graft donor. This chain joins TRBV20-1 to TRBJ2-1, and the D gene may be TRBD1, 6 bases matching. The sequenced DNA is TGCAGTGCTATAACAGGGACGGCTCCCTCTTCTGAGCAGTTCTTC. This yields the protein CSAITGTAPSSEQFF.